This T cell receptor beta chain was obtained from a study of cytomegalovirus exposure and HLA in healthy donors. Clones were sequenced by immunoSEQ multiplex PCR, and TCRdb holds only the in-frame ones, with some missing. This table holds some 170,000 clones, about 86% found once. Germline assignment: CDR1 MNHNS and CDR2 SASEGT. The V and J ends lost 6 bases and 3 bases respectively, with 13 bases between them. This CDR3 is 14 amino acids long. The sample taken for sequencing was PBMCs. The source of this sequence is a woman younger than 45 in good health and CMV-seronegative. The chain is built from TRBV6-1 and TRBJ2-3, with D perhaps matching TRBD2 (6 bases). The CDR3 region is CASRVSGGTDTQYF. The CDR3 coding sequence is TGTGCCAGCAGGGTCTCCGGGGGTACAGATACGCAGTATTTT.